These 4 T cell receptor beta chains share one sample of origin, sequenced in a study of blood T cells in healthy people across ages. A second PCR, run for about 6 to 12 cycles, used a sample-barcoded 5' primer plus a J-beta primer mix. TCRdb re-called the 5' RACE reads with MiXCR, one entry per CDR3 protein. The sample has 800,000 to 950,000 distinct CDR3 sequences, approximately 32% seen once; the top ten hold roughly 10%. These same data were also listed under a study on T cells of mothers and their children.

Sequencing was carried out using blood. The receptors derive from a woman in her forties in good health.

There are a few counts of this clonotype. The chain uses TRBV5-1 and TRBJ2-7; a weak D match, TRBD1 (5 bases). CDR3 length equals 15 residues. Germline V gene lookup returns CDR1 SGHRS and CDR2 YFSETQ. V shed 4 bases and J shed 5 bases, with 19 bases lying between them. DNA of the CDR3: TGCGCCAGCAGCCCACAACAGGCGACGAGGAACGAGCAGTACTTC. Encoded protein: CASSPQQATRNEQYF.

This clonotype was picked up a small number of times. The rearrangement links TRBV3-1 to TRBJ1-5; no clear D. CDR1 and CDR2 from the germline V gene are LGHDT and YNNKEL (reference sequence). The CDR3 contains 14 residues. Trimming took 4 bases from V and 3 from J, leaving 10 bases between them. CDR3 coding DNA: TGTGCCAGCAGCCTGCCGGGGAACAATCAGCCCCAGCATTTT. It encodes CASSLPGNNQPQHF. Combining the CDR3 with reference TRBV3-1 and TRBJ1-5 gives the whole variable domain DTAVSQTPKYLVTQMGNDKSIKCEQNLGHDTMYWYKQDSKKFLKIMFSYNNKELIINETVPNRFSPKSPDKAHLNLHINSLELGDSAVYFCASSLPGNNQPQHFGDGTRLSIL.

This clonotype showed up just a few times. This chain uses TRBV15 with TRBJ2-2; the D gene could be TRBD1 or TRBD2 (5 bases each). The CDR3 is made up of 15 amino acids. Deletions cut 5 bases from V and 4 bases from J, with 14 bases between. Germline-derived CDR1 and CDR2 are LNHNV and YYDKDF (reference sequence). The CDR3 region has the DNA TGTGCCACCAGCCCTATAATTGGGGGCACCGGGGAGCTGTTTTTT. Translated: CATSPIIGGTGELFF.

This clonotype was picked up a small number of times. This rearrangement joins TRBV9 to TRBJ1-6; D remains unclear. CDR3 length: 14 amino acids. The V and J ends lost 0 bases and 7 bases respectively, with 8 bases between them. In germline, CDR1 is SGDLS, CDR2 YYNGEE. CDR3 loop: CASSVGTANSPLHF. CDR3 nucleotide sequence: TGTGCCAGCAGCGTAGGGACGGCAAATTCACCCCTCCACTTT.